This is a list of T cell receptor beta chains from one sample in a study of control samples from healthy donors and cancer patients. Produced via immunoSEQ multiplex PCR; TCRdb's table is partial and in-frame only. The sample shows 75,000 to 100,000 clones, around 80% of them seen only once. The sequencing sample was made of blood. The receptor set was obtained from a man in his 60s in good health. Each CDR3 is given with its conserved first and last residue. The D gene is left open where the match is weak. Part of the rows lack a size; the others show once, few, many or a class for expanded clones.

v_call	clone_size	j_call	d_call	cdr3_nt	cdr3_aa
TRBV21-1	.	TRBJ1-1	.	TGTGCCAGCAGCAACACTAGTCACACTGAAGCTTTCTTT	CASSNTSHTEAFF
TRBV3-1/TRBV3-2	.	TRBJ2-5	.	TGTGCCAGCAGCCTCCTTGTCGGCAGAGGGGAGACCCAGTACTTC	CASSLLVGRGETQYF
TRBV27	.	TRBJ1-6	.	TGTGCCAGCAGTTTATCGAAGTCACGGACTGTGAATTCACCCCTCCACTTT	CASSLSKSRTVNSPLHF
TRBV18	once	TRBJ1-2	TRBD1	TGTGCCAGCTCACCGCCCCGGGACAGCTATGGCTACACCTTC	CASSPPRDSYGYTF
TRBV30	.	TRBJ2-2	.	TGTGCCGGAGGTGGGGGGCTCATTTCTAACACCGGGGAGCTGTTTTTT	CAGGGGLISNTGELFF
TRBV11-2	.	TRBJ1-6	TRBD1	TGTGCCATTCCCGGGGACAGCTCCTATAATTCACCCCTCCACTTT	CAIPGDSSYNSPLHF
TRBV19	few	TRBJ2-2	.	TGTGCCAGTAGTATGGCGCGGGGGAACACCGGGGAGCTGTTTTTT	CASSMARGNTGELFF
TRBV3-1/TRBV3-2	once	TRBJ1-6	TRBD1	TGTGCCAGCAGTCAAGGGGGACAGAATTCACCCCTCCACTTT	CASSQGGQNSPLHF
TRBV5-4	.	TRBJ2-7	TRBD1	TGTGCCAGCAGCCCTGGACAGGCTCTTCCCTACGAGCAGTACTTC	CASSPGQALPYEQYF
TRBV3-1/TRBV3-2	.	TRBJ1-1	.	TGTGCCAGCAGCCCTGGGCGGAGATTTAGGAACACTGAAGCTTTCTTT	CASSPGRRFRNTEAFF
TRBV9	.	TRBJ2-7	.	TGTGCCAGCAGCCCCCAGGGAGGCGAGCAGTACTTC	CASSPQGGEQYF
TRBV7-8	.	TRBJ1-2	.	TGTGCCAGCACCCGAGCGCGGGACTATGGCTACACCTTC	CASTRARDYGYTF
TRBV9	.	TRBJ2-7	.	TGTGCCAGCAGCGTAGCTACGGGGGATCCCTACGAGCAGTACTTC	CASSVATGDPYEQYF
TRBV4-1	.	TRBJ1-3	.	TGCGCCAGCAGCTACGGGCGGTCTGGAAACACCATATATTTT	CASSYGRSGNTIYF
TRBV9	.	TRBJ2-1	TRBD1	TGTGCCAGCAGCGGCTCGGGGAACAGGGGAGTTGAGCAGTTCTTC	CASSGSGNRGVEQFF
TRBV18	.	TRBJ2-7	.	TGTGCCAGCTCACCGCCGAATTCCTACGAGCAGTACTTC	CASSPPNSYEQYF
TRBV11-3	.	TRBJ2-2	.	TGTGCCAGCAGCTTAGCCGAGAACACCGGGGAGCTGTTTTTT	CASSLAENTGELFF
TRBV5-1	.	TRBJ2-3	.	TGCGCCAGCAGCTTGGACCATAGCACAGATACGCAGTATTTT	CASSLDHSTDTQYF
TRBV11-3	.	TRBJ2-2	TRBD2	TGTGCCAGCAGCATAGCGGGAGTCAACACCGGGGAGCTGTTTTTT	CASSIAGVNTGELFF
TRBV19	.	TRBJ2-7	.	TGTGCCAGTAGTAAAAAGGACAGCCCCTCCTACGAGCAGTACTTC	CASSKKDSPSYEQYF
TRBV7-9	.	TRBJ2-3	TRBD1	TGTGCCAGCAGAGAAGGACAGGGACTCACAGATACGCAGTATTTT	CASREGQGLTDTQYF
TRBV5-1	few	TRBJ2-6	TRBD2	TGCGCCAGCAGCTTGGAGTGGGAGGGCGTCCTGACTTTC	CASSLEWEGVLTF
TRBV10-3	.	TRBJ1-2	TRBD1	TGTGCCGTCGGGACAGGGGGCAATGGCTACACCTTC	CAVGTGGNGYTF
TRBV30	.	TRBJ1-2	.	TGTGCCTGGAGTGCTTCTTGGGGACAAACCTATGGCTACACCTTC	CAWSASWGQTYGYTF
TRBV28	.	TRBJ2-7	.	TGTGCCATCCAGGAGGGGCGAACCGACGAGCAGTACTTC	CAIQEGRTDEQYF
TRBV20-1	few	TRBJ1-2	.	TGCAGTGCTAGGGACGGGTACTCCTACACCTTC	CSARDGYSYTF
TRBV4-1	.	TRBJ2-7	TRBD1	TGCGCCAGCAGCCAAGCCGGACAGGGCCGCTACGAGCAGTACTTC	CASSQAGQGRYEQYF
TRBV7-8	many	TRBJ1-1	TRBD1	TGTGCCAGCAGCCGTTTCCCCCGGGACAGGAACACTGAAGCTTTCTTT	CASSRFPRDRNTEAFF
TRBV7-6	.	TRBJ2-1	.	TGTGCCAGCAGCGCCCTAGCGAACTCCTACAATGAGCAGTTCTTC	CASSALANSYNEQFF
TRBV30	few	TRBJ2-2	TRBD1	TGTGCCTGGAAAGGACAGGGGCCCACCGGGGAGCTGTTTTTT	CAWKGQGPTGELFF
TRBV12-3/TRBV12-4	.	TRBJ2-1	.	TGTGCCAGCAGCCCGAGGGGACGCAATGAGCAGTTCTTC	CASSPRGRNEQFF
TRBV7-3	.	TRBJ2-1	TRBD2	TGTGCCAGCAGCTTAACCGGGTCTAGCGGGGGGGCCGATGAGCAGTTCTTC	CASSLTGSSGGADEQFF
TRBV2	.	TRBJ1-1	.	TGTGCCAGCAGTGTCGACAGCATGAACACTGAAGCTTTCTTT	CASSVDSMNTEAFF
TRBV7-2	few	TRBJ2-7	TRBD1	TGTGCCAGCAGCTTGTATAGGGGGCCCTACGAGCAGTACTTC	CASSLYRGPYEQYF
TRBV5-4	.	TRBJ2-2	TRBD1	TGTGCCAGCAGCTTTGGGGGACAGCTTAACACCGGGGAGCTGTTTTTT	CASSFGGQLNTGELFF
TRBV29-1	.	TRBJ2-7	.	TGCAGCGTTGAAACCTCGGGGGCTAGCGCTACCTACGAGCAGTACTTC	CSVETSGASATYEQYF
TRBV3-1/TRBV3-2	few	TRBJ2-5	.	TGTGCCAGCAGCCTCCCTGAAAGGACCCAGTACTTC	CASSLPERTQYF
TRBV9	.	TRBJ1-5	TRBD1	TGTGCCAGCAGCGTCGACAGGGGCAATCAGCCCCAGCATTTT	CASSVDRGNQPQHF
TRBV9	.	TRBJ2-4	.	TGTGCCAGCAGCGTAGAGGGGGGCCCCGGTAACATTCAGTACTTC	CASSVEGGPGNIQYF
TRBV12-5	.	TRBJ2-5	TRBD1	TGTGCTAGTGGTTTTGGAAAGGGGGCGCGGGAGACCCAGTACTTC	CASGFGKGARETQYF
TRBV4-1	few	TRBJ1-1	.	TGCGCCAGCAGCCCATGGCCCCGGGACGCAACTTTCTTT	CASSPWPRDATFF
TRBV7-3	.	TRBJ1-4	.	TGTGCCAGCAGCCAAACCGGGACGGGGAATGAAAAACTGTTTTTT	CASSQTGTGNEKLFF
TRBV7-8	.	TRBJ1-1	.	TGTGCCAGCAGCTTAGCCTCGAGGGCATTGCGTACTGAAGCTTTCTTT	CASSLASRALRTEAFF
TRBV30	few	TRBJ2-7	.	TGTGCCTGGAGTCTAAGATCCTACGAGCAGTACTTC	CAWSLRSYEQYF
TRBV3-1/TRBV3-2	.	TRBJ2-2	TRBD1	TGTGCCAGCAGACGACAGGGGTCGAACACCGGGGAGCTGTTTTTT	CASRRQGSNTGELFF
TRBV19	.	TRBJ2-7	.	TGTGCCAGTAGTCCCTCTCGCTACGAGCAGTACTTC	CASSPSRYEQYF
TRBV7-3	.	TRBJ2-1	TRBD1	TGTGCCAGCAGCACAACCGGGACAGCCAGTGAGCAGTTCTTC	CASSTTGTASEQFF
TRBV19	.	TRBJ2-5	TRBD2	TGTGCCAGTAGTATATCCCCAGGGACTAGCGGGGACCAAGAGACCCAGTACTTC	CASSISPGTSGDQETQYF
TRBV7-9	many	TRBJ1-1	.	TGTGCCAGTGTATTCTGGGGTGGAACTGACACTGAAGCTTTCTTT	CASVFWGGTDTEAFF
TRBV13	.	TRBJ2-7	.	TGTGCCAGCAGCTTAGACAGTACAGGGACCTACGAGCAGTACTTC	CASSLDSTGTYEQYF
TRBV6-6	few	TRBJ2-1	TRBD2	TGTGCCAGCAGCCTTACCGGGACTAGCGGGTATGGGCAGTTCTTC	CASSLTGTSGYGQFF
TRBV7-9	.	TRBJ2-7	TRBD1	TGTGCCAGCAGCCCTCGGACAGGGAAAGGGTACGAGCAGTACTTC	CASSPRTGKGYEQYF
TRBV29-1	.	TRBJ2-3	.	TGCAGCGTTGAAGATCCGACTAGGGGGAGCACAGATACGCAGTATTTT	CSVEDPTRGSTDTQYF
TRBV7-2	.	TRBJ1-4	.	TGTGCCAGCAGCCCACGTTTATCGTCGGCAGGGGAAAAACTGTTTTTT	CASSPRLSSAGEKLFF